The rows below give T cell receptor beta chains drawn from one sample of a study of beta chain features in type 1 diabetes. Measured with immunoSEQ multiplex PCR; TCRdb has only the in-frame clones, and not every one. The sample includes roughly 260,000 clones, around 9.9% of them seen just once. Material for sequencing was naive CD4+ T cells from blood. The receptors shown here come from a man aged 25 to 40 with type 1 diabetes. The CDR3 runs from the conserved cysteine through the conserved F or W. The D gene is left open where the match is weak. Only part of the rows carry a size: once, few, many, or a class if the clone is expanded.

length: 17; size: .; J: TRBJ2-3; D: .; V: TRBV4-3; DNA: TGCGCCAGCAGCCAAGGGCCCGCTGTCGGGTTACCAGATACGCAGTATTTT; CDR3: CASSQGPAVGLPDTQYF
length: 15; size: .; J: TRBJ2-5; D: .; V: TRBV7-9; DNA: TGTGCCAGCAGCTTCCCCCCCAGGGGACCAGAGACCCAGTACTTC; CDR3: CASSFPPRGPETQYF
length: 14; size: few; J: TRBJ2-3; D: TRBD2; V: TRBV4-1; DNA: TGCGCCAGCAGCCCGGGACTAGCTTCAGATACGCAGTATTTT; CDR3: CASSPGLASDTQYF
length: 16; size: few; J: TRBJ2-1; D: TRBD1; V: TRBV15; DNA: TGTGCCACCAGCACCCAATCGACAGGGGGGTTCAATGAGCAGTTCTTC; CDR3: CATSTQSTGGFNEQFF
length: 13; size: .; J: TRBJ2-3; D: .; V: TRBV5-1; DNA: TGCGCCAGCAGCCTACTGAACTGGGATACGCAGTATTTT; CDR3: CASSLLNWDTQYF
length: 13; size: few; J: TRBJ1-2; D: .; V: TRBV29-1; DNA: TGCAGCGTTGATCCCCAGGGTAACTATGGCTACACCTTC; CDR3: CSVDPQGNYGYTF
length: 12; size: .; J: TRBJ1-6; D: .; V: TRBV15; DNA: TGTGCCACCAGCAGAGTTTTATCACCCCTCCACTTT; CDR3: CATSRVLSPLHF
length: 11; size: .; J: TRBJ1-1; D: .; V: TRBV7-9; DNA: TGTGCCTCAGCAGGGAACACTGAAGCTTTCTTT; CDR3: CASAGNTEAFF
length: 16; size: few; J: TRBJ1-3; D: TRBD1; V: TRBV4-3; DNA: TGCGCCAGCAGCCAAGGGACAGGGTCCCGTGGAAACACCATATATTTT; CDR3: CASSQGTGSRGNTIYF
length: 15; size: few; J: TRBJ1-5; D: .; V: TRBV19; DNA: TGTGCCAGTACCGAAACAGGATTTAGGAATCAGCCCCAGCATTTT; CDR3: CASTETGFRNQPQHF
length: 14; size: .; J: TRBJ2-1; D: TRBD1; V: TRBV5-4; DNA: TGTGCCAGCAGCCCGCGGCAGGGGGCCAATGAGCAGTTCTTC; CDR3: CASSPRQGANEQFF
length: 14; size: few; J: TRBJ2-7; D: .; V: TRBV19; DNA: TGTGCCAGTAGTATCCGCGGGGGCCACTACGAGCAGTACTTC; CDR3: CASSIRGGHYEQYF
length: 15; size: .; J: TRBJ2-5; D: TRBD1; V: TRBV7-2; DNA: TGTGCCAGCAGCTCGTACTACAGGGGGCAGGAGACCCAGTACTTC; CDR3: CASSSYYRGQETQYF
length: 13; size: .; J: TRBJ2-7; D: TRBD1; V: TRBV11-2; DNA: TGTGCCAGCAGCTCGGGACAGACCTACGAGCAGTACTTC; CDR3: CASSSGQTYEQYF
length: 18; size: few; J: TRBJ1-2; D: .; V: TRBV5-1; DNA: TGCGCCAGCAGCTTGCGGGGGATTCCTAATCGGGGTAACTATGGCTACACCTTC; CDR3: CASSLRGIPNRGNYGYTF
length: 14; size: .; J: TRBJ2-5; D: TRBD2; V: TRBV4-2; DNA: TGTGCCAGCAGCCATGGACTAGCGGGAGAGACCCAGTACTTC; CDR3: CASSHGLAGETQYF
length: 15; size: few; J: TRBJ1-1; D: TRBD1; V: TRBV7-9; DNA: TGTGCCAGCAGCCATAACTCTCAGGGGGATGGTGAAGCTTTCTTT; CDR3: CASSHNSQGDGEAFF
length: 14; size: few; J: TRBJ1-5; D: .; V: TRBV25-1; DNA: TGTGCCAGCAGTGAAGCAAATGCGTATCAGCCCCAGCATTTT; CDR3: CASSEANAYQPQHF
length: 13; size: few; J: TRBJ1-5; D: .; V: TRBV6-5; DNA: TGTGCCAGCAGAGGGGCAGGGAATCAGCCCCAGCATTTT; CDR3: CASRGAGNQPQHF
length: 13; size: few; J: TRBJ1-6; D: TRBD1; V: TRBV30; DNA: TGTGCCTGGAGTTTGATCAGGGGGTCACCCCTCCACTTT; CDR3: CAWSLIRGSPLHF
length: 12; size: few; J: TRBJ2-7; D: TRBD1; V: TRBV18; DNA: TGTGCCAGCTCGAGACAGGGCGGGGAGCAGTACTTC; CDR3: CASSRQGGEQYF
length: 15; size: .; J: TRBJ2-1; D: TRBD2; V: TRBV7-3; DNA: TGTGCCAGCAGCTTACTAGCGGGGTGGGAAAATGAGCAGTTCTTC; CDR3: CASSLLAGWENEQFF
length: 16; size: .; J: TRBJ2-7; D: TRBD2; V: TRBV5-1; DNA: TGCGCCAGCAGCTTGGGCCTAGCGGGGGGACCCTACGAGCAGTACTTC; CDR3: CASSLGLAGGPYEQYF
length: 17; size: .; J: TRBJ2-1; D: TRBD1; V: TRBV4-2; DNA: TGTGCCAGCAGCCAACCCCACCGGGACAGGAACCGACCTGTGCAGTTCTTC; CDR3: CASSQPHRDRNRPVQFF
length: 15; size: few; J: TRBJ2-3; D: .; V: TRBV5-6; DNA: TGTGCCAGCAGCAATCCCGGGGTCGACACAGATACGCAGTATTTT; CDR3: CASSNPGVDTDTQYF
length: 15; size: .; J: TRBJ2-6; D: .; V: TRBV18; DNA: TGTGCCAGCTCACCATCCGAAGCCGGGGCCAACGTCCTGACTTTC; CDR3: CASSPSEAGANVLTF
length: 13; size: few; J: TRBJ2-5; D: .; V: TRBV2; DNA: TGTGCCAGCAGTAAGACACCTCAAGAGACCCAGTACTTC; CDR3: CASSKTPQETQYF
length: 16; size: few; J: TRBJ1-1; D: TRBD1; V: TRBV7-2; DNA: TGTGCCAGCAGCCTTCCGGGACAGAGAAGATACACTGAAGCTTTCTTT; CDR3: CASSLPGQRRYTEAFF
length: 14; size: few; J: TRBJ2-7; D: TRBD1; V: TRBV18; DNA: TGTGCCAGCTCCCGGGACAGACCAAACTACGAGCAGTACTTC; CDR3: CASSRDRPNYEQYF
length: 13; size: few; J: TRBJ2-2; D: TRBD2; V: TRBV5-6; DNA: TGTGCCAGCAGTTGGGGGGGAGCCGGGGAGCTGTTTTTT; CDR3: CASSWGGAGELFF
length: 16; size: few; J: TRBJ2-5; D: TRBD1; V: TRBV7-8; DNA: TGTGCCAGCAGCTTAACAATAGGGGCAGGGGGAGAGACCCAGTACTTC; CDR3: CASSLTIGAGGETQYF
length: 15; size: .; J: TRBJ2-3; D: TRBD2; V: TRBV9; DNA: TGTGCCAGCAGCGTAGACAGCGGGGGTTCAGATACGCAGTATTTT; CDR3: CASSVDSGGSDTQYF
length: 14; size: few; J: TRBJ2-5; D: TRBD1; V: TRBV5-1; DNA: TGCGCCAGCAGCAAGGGACAGGTTGGAGAGACCCAGTACTTC; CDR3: CASSKGQVGETQYF
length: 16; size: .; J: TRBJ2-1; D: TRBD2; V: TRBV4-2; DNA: TGTGCCAGCAGCCACCCCAACGGGGGGGCAGGTAATGAGCAGTTCTTC; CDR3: CASSHPNGGAGNEQFF
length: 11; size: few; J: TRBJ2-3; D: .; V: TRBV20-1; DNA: TGCAGTGCAGTCCAGGGGGATACGCAGTATTTT; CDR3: CSAVQGDTQYF
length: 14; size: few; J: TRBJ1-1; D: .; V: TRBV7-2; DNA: TGTGCCAGCAGCTTAGTTGGGCGCCAGGGTGAAGCTTTCTTT; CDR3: CASSLVGRQGEAFF
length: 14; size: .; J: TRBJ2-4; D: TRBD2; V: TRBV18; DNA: TGTGCCAGCTCACCAGCGGGGGTCCAAAACATTCAGTACTTC; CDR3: CASSPAGVQNIQYF
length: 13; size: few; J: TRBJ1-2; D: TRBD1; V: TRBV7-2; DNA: TGTGCCAGCAGCCTAAGGACAGGGAGTGGCTACACCTTC; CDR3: CASSLRTGSGYTF
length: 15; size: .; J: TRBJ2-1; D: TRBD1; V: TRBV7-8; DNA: TGTGCCAGCAGCCAACAGGGGGTGGCTTATGCTGAGCAGTTCTTC; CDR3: CASSQQGVAYAEQFF
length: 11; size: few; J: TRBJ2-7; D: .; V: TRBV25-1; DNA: TGTGCCAGCGGAGAGTTCTACGAGCAGTACTTC; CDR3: CASGEFYEQYF
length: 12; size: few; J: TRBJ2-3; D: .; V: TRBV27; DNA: TGTGCCAGCAGTTCCCGTACAGATACGCAGTATTTT; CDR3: CASSSRTDTQYF
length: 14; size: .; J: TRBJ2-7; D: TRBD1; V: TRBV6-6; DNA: TGTGCCAGCAGTTCACGAACAGGGGGCTACGAGCAGTACTTC; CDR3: CASSSRTGGYEQYF
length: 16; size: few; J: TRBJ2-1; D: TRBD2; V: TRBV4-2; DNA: TGTGCCAGCAGCCAAGTGAGCGGGGGGGCAGAAAATGAGCAGTTCTTC; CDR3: CASSQVSGGAENEQFF
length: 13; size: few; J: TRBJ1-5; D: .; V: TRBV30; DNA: TGTGCCTGGACAGCGAACGGCAATCAGCCCCAGCATTTT; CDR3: CAWTANGNQPQHF
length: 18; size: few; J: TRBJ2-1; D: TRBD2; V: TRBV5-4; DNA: TGTGCCAGCAGCTTGTGGGCACTAGCGGGGGGGAATCCCAATGAGCAGTTCTTC; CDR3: CASSLWALAGGNPNEQFF
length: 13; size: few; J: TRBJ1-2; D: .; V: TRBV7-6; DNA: TGTGCCAGCAGCTTAGGCGGGGTCTATGGCTACACCTTC; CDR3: CASSLGGVYGYTF
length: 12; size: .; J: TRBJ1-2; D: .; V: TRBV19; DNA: TGTGCCAGTAGTATCGAGGTGAACGGCTACACCTTC; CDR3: CASSIEVNGYTF
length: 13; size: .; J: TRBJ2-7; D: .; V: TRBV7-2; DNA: TGTGCCAGCAGCTTGAACAGGGCTTACGAGCAGTACTTC; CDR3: CASSLNRAYEQYF